Presented here are 3 T cell receptor beta chains from one specimen sequenced in a study of a mutant IDH1 vaccine in newly diagnosed glioma. Measured with immunoSEQ multiplex PCR; TCRdb has only the in-frame clones, and not every one. The sample has 38,000 or so clones, roughly 92% seen once; the top ten hold around 2.5%. These receptors' antigens are unknown. Stated time point: week 5, during vaccination. Mutant IDH1 20-mer peptide, at 300 ug, made up each vaccine dose, with topical imiquimod. Sequencing used PBMCs, obtained from a glioma patient whose treatment included an IDH1 peptide vaccine. All receptors come from a man aged 50 or older with glioma.

The chain carries TRBV7-2 and TRBJ2-2; D possibly corresponds to TRBD2 (6 bases). V was shortened by 3 bases and J by 5 bases, with 13 bases between the two germline ends. Germline-derived CDR1 and CDR2 are SGHTA and FQGNSA. This CDR3 spans 15 amino acids. CDR3 in DNA: TGTGCCAGCAGCTTTGTCCAGGGAGGAACCGGGGAGCTGTTTTTT. Residues: CASSFVQGGTGELFF. Full variable domain (missing parts from reference TRBV7-2 and TRBJ2-2): GAGVSQSPSNKVTEKGKDVELRCDPISGHTALYWYRQSLGQGLEFLIYFQGNSAPDKSGLPSDRFSAERTGGSVSTLTIQRTQQEDSAVYLCASSFVQGGTGELFFGEGSRLTVL.

This clone was recorded only once. V usage is TRBV4-1 and J usage is TRBJ2-1; the match to TRBD2 covers 9 bases. CDR1 and CDR2 from the germline V gene are MGHRA and YSYEKL. J gave up 8 bases and V 4 bases, and 12 bases lay outside the gene matches. The CDR3 is 16 amino acids. CDR3 protein: CASSPLAGEGTYEQFF. CDR3 nucleotide sequence: TGCGCCAGCAGCCCCTTAGCGGGAGAAGGGACATATGAGCAGTTCTTC.

The rearrangement uses TRBV19 and TRBJ1-4; D remains unclear. The V end lost 2 bases, the J end lost 10 bases, and 8 bases lay between the germline ends. CDR1 and CDR2 from the germline V gene are LNHDA and SQIVND (reference sequence). CDR3 length equals 12 residues. CDR3 residues: CASSIYESKLFF. The CDR3 coding sequence is TGTGCCAGTAGTATATACGAGTCAAAACTGTTTTTT.